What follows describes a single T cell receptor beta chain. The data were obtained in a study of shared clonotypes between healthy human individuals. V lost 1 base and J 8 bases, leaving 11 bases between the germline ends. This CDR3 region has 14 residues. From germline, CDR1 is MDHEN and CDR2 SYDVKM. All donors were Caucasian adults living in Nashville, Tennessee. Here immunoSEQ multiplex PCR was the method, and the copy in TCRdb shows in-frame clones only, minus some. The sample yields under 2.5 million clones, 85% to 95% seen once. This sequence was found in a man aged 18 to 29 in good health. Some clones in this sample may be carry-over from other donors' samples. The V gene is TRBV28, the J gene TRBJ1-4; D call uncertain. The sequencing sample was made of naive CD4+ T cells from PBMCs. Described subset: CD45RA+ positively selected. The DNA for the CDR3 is TGTGCCAGCAGTTTATTGGGGTTCGGGGAAAAACTGTTTTTT. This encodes CASSLLGFGEKLFF.